The next 21 T cell receptor beta chains were all read from a single sample in a study of naive and memory T cell subsets. Two oligonucleotides, mixed equimolar, formed the beta constant-region primer covering TRBC1 and TRBC2. From the UMI-ligation and nested PCR reads, TCRdb called clonotypes with MiXCR, one entry per CDR3 protein. The sample yields about 85,000 distinct CDR3 sequences, about 12% seen once. The sample comprised central memory CD4+ T cells from blood. Every receptor here comes from a human donor in good health.

This clonotype was recorded many times. The chain joins TRBV7-9 to TRBJ2-3; unclear D gene. V lost 1 base and J 5 bases, leaving 4 bases between the germline ends. The CDR3 spans 12 residues. Germline V lookup: CDR1 SEHNR, CDR2 FQNEAQ (reference sequence). The CDR3 nucleotides are TGTGCCAGCAGCTTAGTGGGAGATACGCAGTATTTT. Protein sequence: CASSLVGDTQYF.

The rearrangement links TRBV30 to TRBJ2-1, with D possibly being TRBD1 (5 bases). Trimming left V 0 bases short and J 7 bases short, with 16 bases between. Germline values: CDR1 GTSNPN, CDR2 SVGIG (reference sequence). The CDR3 is 15 residues long. CDR3 bases: TGTGCCTGGAGTGTACTGCTAGGGAAGGGGAATGAGCAGTTCTTC. It specifies CAWSVLLGKGNEQFF.

This clonotype was picked up many times. The CDR3 DNA sequence: TGCAGCGTTGTAAGGACATCGAACACTGAAGCTTTCTTT. This sequence encodes CSVVRTSNTEAFF. The rearrangement uses TRBV29-1 and TRBJ1-1, with D perhaps TRBD1 (5 bases). Per the germline V gene, CDR1 is SQVTM and CDR2 is ANQGSEA. The V gene lost 4 bases and the J gene lost 1 base, with 10 bases spanning the gap. The CDR3 runs to 13 residues.

The chain carries TRBV28 and TRBJ2-7; 7 bases line up with TRBD2. The germline CDR1 and CDR2 sequences are MDHEN and SYDVKM. Trimming at V came to 5 bases and at J to 0 bases, leaving 7 bases not matched to a gene. CDR3 size: 15 residues. The CDR3 DNA is TGTGCCAGCAGTACCCCACTAGCGAACTCCTACGAGCAGTACTTC. It translates to CASSTPLANSYEQYF.

This CDR3 is CATSSGKGNQPQHF. The CDR3 DNA reads TGTGCCACCTCTTCTGGGAAGGGTAATCAGCCCCAGCATTTT. The J gene is TRBJ1-5, the V gene TRBV2, with no clear D. The CDR3 is 14 residues long. Germline assignment: CDR1 SNHLY and CDR2 FYNNEI. V was clipped by 10 bases and J by 4 bases, with 17 bases between them.

This clonotype was seen only a few times. CDR3 loop: CSASSGAWREQFF. The CDR3 DNA follows: TGCAGTGCTAGCTCCGGGGCCTGGAGGGAGCAGTTCTTC. The V gene is TRBV20-1, the J gene TRBJ2-1, with D possibly being TRBD1 or TRBD2 (5 bases each). Germline-derived CDR1 and CDR2 are DFQATT and SNEGSKA (reference sequence). This CDR3 comprises 13 residues. Deletions cut 3 bases from V and 10 bases from J, with 16 bases between.

The rearrangement uses TRBV20-1 and TRBJ2-1; 10 bases fit TRBD2. The junction had 6 bases not matched to a gene; V was cut back by 6 bases and J by 7 bases. This CDR3 is built from 13 residues. From germline, CDR1 is DFQATT and CDR2 SNEGSKA (reference sequence). CDR3 amino acids: CSATSGKSNEQFF. CDR3 DNA sequence: TGCAGTGCCACTAGCGGGAAGTCGAATGAGCAGTTCTTC.

The chain links TRBV5-1 to TRBJ2-2; TRBD1 aligns across 7 bases. The J segment lost 4 bases and the V segment lost 3 bases, leaving 3 bases of the junction unmatched. Germline CDR1 and CDR2: SGHRS and YFSETQ. This CDR3 comprises 14 residues. CDR3 in amino acids: CASSSTGSTGELFF. Written as DNA, the CDR3 is TGCGCCAGCAGCTCGACAGGGTCCACCGGGGAGCTGTTTTTT.

The J gene is TRBJ2-7, the V gene TRBV7-9, with D possibly matching TRBD2 (5 bases). This CDR3 contains 16 residues. CDR1 is SEHNR and CDR2 is FQNEAQ in the germline V gene (reference sequence). Trimming left V 4 bases short and J 3 bases short, with 19 bases between. CDR3 bases: TGTGCCAGCAGCTCCCCTCTAAGCGGCCTAGACTACGAGCAGTACTTC. Translating it yields CASSSPLSGLDYEQYF.

This clonotype was observed many times. This sequence joins TRBV3-1 and TRBJ2-1; unclear D gene. The CDR3 sequence is 15 residues long. V dropped 7 bases and J dropped 0 bases, with 13 bases sitting between them. Germline assignment: CDR1 LGHDT and CDR2 YNNKEL (reference sequence). CDR3 DNA: TGTGCCAGCACGAACAGCCTGAGCTCCTACAATGAGCAGTTCTTC. It is translated as CASTNSLSSYNEQFF.

The chain couples TRBV5-1 to TRBJ2-1; 10 bases line up with TRBD2. From germline, CDR1 is SGHRS and CDR2 YFSETQ. This CDR3 has 15 residues. J was trimmed by 7 bases and V by 5 bases; bases with no gene match: 9. The CDR3 DNA reads TGCGCCAGCAGGGAGAGCGGGAGGGCCGAAAATGAGCAGTTCTTC. This translates into CASRESGRAENEQFF.

This chain links TRBV19 with TRBJ2-5, with 8 nucleotides matching TRBD1. The V gene's germline CDR1 is LNHDA and CDR2 SQIVND (reference sequence). The V gene end was trimmed by 3 bases and the J gene end by 5 bases; junction bases not matched to a gene: 5. The CDR3 length is 14 residues. The CDR3, as DNA: TGTGCCAGTAGTATGGACAGGGCGGCGGAGACCCAGTACTTC. It specifies CASSMDRAAETQYF.

The chain is built from TRBV4-3 and TRBJ2-4; maybe TRBD2 (6 bases). The V end lost 1 base, the J end lost 6 bases, and 16 bases lay between the germline ends. Germline values: CDR1 LGHNA, CDR2 YSLEER. CDR3 size: 16 residues. The CDR3 DNA follows: TGCGCCAGCAGCCAAGCCTTGCGGGGCTTGGGAAACATTCAGTACTTC. Amino acid sequence: CASSQALRGLGNIQYF.

The rearrangement uses TRBV10-3 and TRBJ1-2; D gene uncertain. Trimming shortened V by 4 bases and J by 6 bases, and 18 bases separated the two germline ends. This CDR3 is 15 amino acids long. The germline V gene encodes CDR1 ENHRY and CDR2 SYGVKD. The chain's CDR3 is CAISGGTRSDDGYTF. The CDR3 DNA sequence: TGTGCCATCAGTGGGGGAACTAGAAGTGACGATGGCTACACCTTC.

This clonotype was seen ten or more times. The chain recombines TRBV6-5 with TRBJ2-7; D gene unclear. CDR1 and CDR2 from the germline V gene are MNHEY and SVGAGI. The germline V and J ends were trimmed by 0 bases and 2 bases, with 8 bases remaining between them. The CDR3 is made up of 14 amino acids. The CDR3 nucleotides are TGTGCCAGCAGTTACTCGCAGGCAACCTACGAGCAGTACTTC. It is translated as CASSYSQATYEQYF.

This rearrangement joins TRBV7-2 to TRBJ2-1; 8 bases align to TRBD2. Unmatched junction bases numbered 3, after V lost 3 bases and J lost 2 bases. This CDR3 comprises 15 residues. Per germline, CDR1 SGHTA and CDR2 FQGNSA. CDR3 region: CASSLQAGAYNEQFF. The CDR3 coding sequence is TGTGCCAGCAGCTTGCAAGCGGGAGCCTACAATGAGCAGTTCTTC.

This clonotype was observed a handful of times. V usage is TRBV25-1 and J usage is TRBJ1-3; 11 nucleotides match TRBD1. The germline V gene has CDR1 MGHDK and CDR2 SYGVNS. CDR3 length equals 16 residues. The V gene end was trimmed by 10 bases and the J gene end by 3 bases; junction bases not matched to a gene: 11. The chain's CDR3 is CAILGQGVVGGNTIYF. CDR3 coding DNA: TGTGCCATCCTGGGACAGGGGGTAGTAGGTGGAAACACCATATATTTT. The whole variable domain, remainder taken from reference TRBV25-1 and TRBJ1-3, is EADIYQTPRYLVIGTGKKITLECSQTMGHDKMYWYQQDPGMELHLIHYSYGVNSTEKGDLSSESTVSRIRTEHFPLTLESARPSHTSQYLCAILGQGVVGGNTIYFGEGSWLTVV.

At least ten counts were recorded for this clonotype. The rearrangement links TRBV20-1 to TRBJ2-7; tentatively, D is TRBD2 (6 bases). The CDR3 is 11 residues long. CDR1 is DFQATT and CDR2 is SNEGSKA in the germline V gene (reference sequence). Trimming took off 6 bases at V and 5 bases at J, with 11 bases between the two ends. CDR3 bases: TGCAGTGCGGGCGGGACGGACGAGCAGTACTTC. It translates to CSAGGTDEQYF.

The sample holds a few counts of this clonotype. The rearrangement uses TRBV7-9 and TRBJ2-2; no reliable D call. The CDR3 extends over 12 amino acids. V dropped 1 base and J dropped 13 bases, with 10 bases sitting between them. Germline V gene sequence: CDR1 SEHNR, CDR2 FQNEAQ (reference sequence). The CDR3 sequence: CASSLESTRLFF. DNA of the CDR3: TGTGCCAGCAGCTTAGAGTCGACTCGGCTGTTTTTT.

The sample holds a few counts of this clonotype. The V gene is TRBV11-2, the J gene TRBJ2-1; TRBD2 agrees at 9 bases. The trim removed 0 bases at V and 7 bases at J, leaving 4 bases unmatched. The CDR3 loop spans 15 amino acids. CDR1 and CDR2 from the germline V gene are SGHAT and FQNNGV. CDR3 nucleotide sequence: TGTGCCAGCAGCTTAGATAGCGGGAGTGCAAATGAGCAGTTCTTC. It specifies CASSLDSGSANEQFF. Full variable domain (rest looked up from reference TRBV11-2 and TRBJ2-1): EAGVAQSPRYKIIEKRQSVAFWCNPISGHATLYWYQQILGQGPKLLIQFQNNGVVDDSQLPKDRFSAERLKGVDSTLKIQPAKLEDSAVYLCASSLDSGSANEQFFGPGTRLTVL.

This rearrangement joins TRBV2 to TRBJ2-1, with TRBD2 as a possible D gene (7 bases). With 4 bases removed from V and 10 bases from J, the gap between germline ends came to 20 bases. This CDR3 region has 15 residues. Germline V gene lookup returns CDR1 SNHLY and CDR2 FYNNEI. The CDR3 here is CASSGGGRGTREQFF. For the CDR3, the DNA is TGTGCCAGCAGTGGTGGTGGGCGGGGGACAAGGGAGCAGTTCTTC.